The 8 T cell receptor beta chains listed next were all sequenced from one sample in a study of control samples from healthy donors and cancer patients. Assay used: immunoSEQ multiplex PCR; TCRdb lists only in-frame clones, some missing. Of some 170,000 clones in the sample, around 96% were seen once. Specimen: blood. These receptors were obtained from a woman aged 30 to 39 in good health.

This chain links TRBV7-8 with TRBJ1-1, with 9 bases matching TRBD1. Germline V lookup: CDR1 SGHVS, CDR2 FQNEAQ. This CDR3 spans 16 amino acids. V trimming: 3 bases; J trimming: 10 bases; junction bases outside the gene matches: 15. CDR3 residues: CASSFTPFRTGDGAFF. DNA of the CDR3: TGTGCCAGCAGCTTTACCCCGTTCCGGACAGGGGACGGAGCTTTCTTT.

This chain uses TRBV3-1 (or the pseudogene TRBV3-2) with TRBJ2-1, with 9 bases matching TRBD2. From germline, CDR1 is LGHDT and CDR2 YNNKEL (reference sequence). The CDR3 runs 17 residues. V gave up 0 bases and J gave up 0 bases; unmatched junction bases: 3. The CDR3, as DNA: TGTGCCAGCAGCCAAGAAAGCGGGAGGAGCTCCTACAATGAGCAGTTCTTC. Protein product: CASSQESGRSSYNEQFF.

The rearrangement uses TRBV7-9 and TRBJ2-2, with a weak D call TRBD1 (5 bases). CDR3 length: 15 residues. Trimming removed 5 bases from V and 4 bases from J, with 14 bases in between. Germline CDR1 SEHNR, CDR2 FQNEAQ (reference sequence). Here the CDR3 DNA reads TGTGCCAGCAGCCCAAGACAGCACCTCACCGGGGAGCTGTTTTTT. Amino acid sequence: CASSPRQHLTGELFF.

The rearrangement joins TRBV7-8 to TRBJ1-4; tentative D call: TRBD1 (6 bases). V shed 3 bases and J shed 14 bases, with 19 bases lying between them. The CDR3 contains 14 residues. Germline CDR1 is SGHVS and CDR2 is FQNEAQ. The CDR3 loop is CASSLGIRGQWLFF. In nucleotides, the CDR3 is TGTGCCAGCAGCTTGGGCATCAGGGGCCAATGGCTGTTTTTT.

The genes are TRBV20-1 and TRBJ2-3; D is ambiguous. Deletions cut 3 bases from V and 0 bases from J, with 10 bases between. Germline lookup yields CDR1 DFQATT and CDR2 SNEGSKA (reference sequence). The CDR3 is made up of 14 amino acids. The CDR3 sequence is CSASFFSSTDTQYF. CDR3 sequence (DNA): TGCAGTGCTAGTTTCTTCTCTAGCACAGATACGCAGTATTTT.

The chain recombines TRBV5-4 with TRBJ1-2, with D perhaps matching TRBD1 (5 bases). Trimming took 0 bases from V and 1 from J, leaving 10 bases between them. The CDR3 is 15 residues long. From germline, CDR1 is SGHNT and CDR2 YYREEE (reference sequence). As DNA, the CDR3 is TGTGCCAGCAGCTTGGCGGGGGGGATTAACTATGGCTACACCTTC. Amino acids: CASSLAGGINYGYTF.

CDR3 region: CASRSDRVNTEAFF. Here the CDR3 DNA reads TGTGCCAGCAGATCGGACAGGGTAAACACTGAAGCTTTCTTT. V and J are TRBV27 and TRBJ1-1; 8 bases fit TRBD1. CDR3 length: 14 residues. V dropped 6 bases and J dropped 2; count of bases not matched to a gene: 5. CDR1 is MNHEY, CDR2 SMNVEV, per germline (reference sequence).

The chain combines TRBV6-5 with TRBJ1-2, with 9 nucleotides matching TRBD1. V lost 10 bases to trimming and J lost 8 bases; unmatched junction nucleotides: 5. Per the germline V gene, CDR1 is MNHEY and CDR2 is SVGAGI. The CDR3 is 11 residues long. CDR3: CATGQGRGYTF. CDR3 coding DNA: TGTGCCACGGGACAGGGTAGAGGCTACACCTTC.